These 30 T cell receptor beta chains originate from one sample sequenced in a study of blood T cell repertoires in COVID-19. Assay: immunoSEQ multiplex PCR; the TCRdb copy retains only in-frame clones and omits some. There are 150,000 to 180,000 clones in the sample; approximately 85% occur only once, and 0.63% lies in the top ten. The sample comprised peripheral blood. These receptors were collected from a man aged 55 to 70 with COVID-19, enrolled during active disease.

This chain's CDR3 is CAHKDRPPSEQYF. As DNA, the CDR3 is TGTGCCCATAAGGACAGACCGCCGAGTGAGCAGTACTTC. J is TRBJ2-7 and V is TRBV2; D may be TRBD1 (6 bases). The CDR3 spans 13 residues. The V and J ends lost 11 bases and 7 bases respectively, with 21 bases between them. Germline CDR1 reads SNHLY; CDR2 reads FYNNEI.

CDR3 loop: CASSPTSGREKYNEQFF. The CDR3, as DNA: TGTGCCAGCAGCCCTACTAGCGGGAGGGAAAAGTACAATGAGCAGTTCTTC. The gene calls are TRBV5-4 and TRBJ2-1, with 13 bases that match TRBD2. Losses at the gene ends were 4 bases for V and 4 bases for J; bases not matched to a gene: 8. This CDR3 has 17 amino acids. Germline CDR1 SGHNT, CDR2 YYREEE (reference sequence).

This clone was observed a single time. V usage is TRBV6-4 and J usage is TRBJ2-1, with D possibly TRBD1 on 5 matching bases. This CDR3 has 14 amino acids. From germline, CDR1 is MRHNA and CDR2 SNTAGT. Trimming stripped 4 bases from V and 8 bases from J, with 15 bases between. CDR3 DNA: TGTGCCAGCAGTGTCAGGGTGGGGATTGATGAGCAGTTCTTC. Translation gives CASSVRVGIDEQFF.

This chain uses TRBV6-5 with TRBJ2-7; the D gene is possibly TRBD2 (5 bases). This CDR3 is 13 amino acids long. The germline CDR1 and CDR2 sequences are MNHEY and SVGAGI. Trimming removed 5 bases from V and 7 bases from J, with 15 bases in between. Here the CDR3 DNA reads TGTGCCAGCAGTCCCGGGAACCCTAGAGAGCAGTACTTC. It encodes CASSPGNPREQYF.

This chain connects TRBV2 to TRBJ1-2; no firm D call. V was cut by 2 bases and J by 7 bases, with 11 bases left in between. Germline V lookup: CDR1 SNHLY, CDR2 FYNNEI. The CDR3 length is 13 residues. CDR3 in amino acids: CASSELGFGGYTF. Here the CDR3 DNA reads TGTGCCAGCAGTGAACTGGGCTTTGGTGGCTACACCTTC.

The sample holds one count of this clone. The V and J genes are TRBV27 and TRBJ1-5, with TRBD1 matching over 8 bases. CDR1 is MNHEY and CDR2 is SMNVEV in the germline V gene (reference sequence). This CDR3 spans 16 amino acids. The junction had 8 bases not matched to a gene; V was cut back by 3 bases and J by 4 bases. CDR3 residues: CASSLPGQGGNQPQHF. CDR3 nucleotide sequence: TGTGCCAGCAGTTTGCCCGGACAGGGAGGAAATCAGCCCCAGCATTTT.

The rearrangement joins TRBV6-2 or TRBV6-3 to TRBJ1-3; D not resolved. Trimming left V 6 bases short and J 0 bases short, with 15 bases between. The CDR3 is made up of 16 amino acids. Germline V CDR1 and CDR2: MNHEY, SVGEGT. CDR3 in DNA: TGTGCCAGCAGCGTCGCACAACAGAGCTCTGGAAACACCATATATTTT. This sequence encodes CASSVAQQSSGNTIYF.

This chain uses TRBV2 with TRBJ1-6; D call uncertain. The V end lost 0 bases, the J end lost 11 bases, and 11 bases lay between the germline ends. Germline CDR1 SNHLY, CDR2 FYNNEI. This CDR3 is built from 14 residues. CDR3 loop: CASSEARSATPLHF. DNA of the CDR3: TGTGCCAGCAGTGAAGCGCGGTCCGCTACACCCCTCCACTTT.

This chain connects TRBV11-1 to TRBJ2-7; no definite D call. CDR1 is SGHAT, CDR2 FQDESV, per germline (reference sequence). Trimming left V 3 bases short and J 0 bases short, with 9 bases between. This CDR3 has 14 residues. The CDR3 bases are TGTGCCAGCAGCTTCCAGATCATCTCCTACGAGCAGTACTTC. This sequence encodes CASSFQIISYEQYF.

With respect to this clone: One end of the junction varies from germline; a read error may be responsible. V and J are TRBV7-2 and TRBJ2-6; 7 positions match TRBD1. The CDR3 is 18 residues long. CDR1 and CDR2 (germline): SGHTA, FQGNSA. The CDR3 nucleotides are TGTGCCAGCAGTTTAGATACAGGGGTGAGCTCTGGGGCCAACGTCCTGACTTTC. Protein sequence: CASSLDTGVSSGANVLTF.

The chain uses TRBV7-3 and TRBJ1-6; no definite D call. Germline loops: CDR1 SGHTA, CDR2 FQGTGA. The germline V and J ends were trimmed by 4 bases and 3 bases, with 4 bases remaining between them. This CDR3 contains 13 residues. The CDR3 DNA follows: TGTGCCAGCAGCTCAAACTATAATTCACCCCTCCACTTT. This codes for CASSSNYNSPLHF.

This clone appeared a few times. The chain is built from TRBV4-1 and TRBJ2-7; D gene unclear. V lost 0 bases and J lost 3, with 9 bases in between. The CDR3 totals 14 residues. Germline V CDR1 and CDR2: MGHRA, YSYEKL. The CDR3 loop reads CASSQDGRIYEQYF. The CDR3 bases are TGCGCCAGCAGCCAAGACGGCAGGATCTACGAGCAGTACTTC.

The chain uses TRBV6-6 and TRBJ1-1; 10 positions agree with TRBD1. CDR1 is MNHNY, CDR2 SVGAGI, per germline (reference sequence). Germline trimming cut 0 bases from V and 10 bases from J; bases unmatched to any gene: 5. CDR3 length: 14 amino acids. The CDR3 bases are TGTGCCAGCAGTTACTCGGAGACAGGGGGCCCAGCTTTCTTT. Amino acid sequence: CASSYSETGGPAFF.

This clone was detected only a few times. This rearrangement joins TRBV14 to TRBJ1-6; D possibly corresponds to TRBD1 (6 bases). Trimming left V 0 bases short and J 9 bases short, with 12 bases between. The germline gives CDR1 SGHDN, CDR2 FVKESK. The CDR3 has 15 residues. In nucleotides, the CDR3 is TGTGCCAGCAGCCAAGATGGGGGGGCAGGTTCACCCCTCCACTTT. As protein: CASSQDGGAGSPLHF.

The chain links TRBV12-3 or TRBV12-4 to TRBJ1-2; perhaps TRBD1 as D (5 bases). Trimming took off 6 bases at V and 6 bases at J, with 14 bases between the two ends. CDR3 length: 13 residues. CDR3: CASSFLTGDGYTF. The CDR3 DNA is TGTGCCAGCAGCTTCCTTACGGGGGATGGCTACACCTTC.

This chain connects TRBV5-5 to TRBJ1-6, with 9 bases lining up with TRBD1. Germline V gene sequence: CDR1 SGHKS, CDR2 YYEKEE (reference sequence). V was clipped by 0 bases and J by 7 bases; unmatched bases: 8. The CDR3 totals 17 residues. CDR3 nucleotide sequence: TGTGCCAGCAGCTTGGGACCTCCGGGACAGGGAAATTCACCCCTCCACTTT. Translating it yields CASSLGPPGQGNSPLHF.

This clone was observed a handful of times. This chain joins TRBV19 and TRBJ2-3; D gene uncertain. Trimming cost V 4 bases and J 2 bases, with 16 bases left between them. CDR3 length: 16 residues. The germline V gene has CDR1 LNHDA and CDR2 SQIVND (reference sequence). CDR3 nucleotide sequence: TGTGCCAGTAGTAAGATCAACAACTACCTCACAGATACGCAGTATTTT. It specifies CASSKINNYLTDTQYF. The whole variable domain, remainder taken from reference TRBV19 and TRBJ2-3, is DGGITQSPKYLFRKEGQNVTLSCEQNLNHDAMYWYRQDPGQGLRLIYYSQIVNDFQKGDIAEGYSVSREKKESFPLTVTSAQKNPTAFYLCASSKINNYLTDTQYFGPGTRLTVL.

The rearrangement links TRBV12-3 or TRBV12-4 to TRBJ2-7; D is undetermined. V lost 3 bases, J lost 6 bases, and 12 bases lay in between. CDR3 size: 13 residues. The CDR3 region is CASSFRRSSEQYF. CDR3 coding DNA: TGTGCCAGCAGTTTTCGCAGATCCAGCGAGCAGTACTTC.

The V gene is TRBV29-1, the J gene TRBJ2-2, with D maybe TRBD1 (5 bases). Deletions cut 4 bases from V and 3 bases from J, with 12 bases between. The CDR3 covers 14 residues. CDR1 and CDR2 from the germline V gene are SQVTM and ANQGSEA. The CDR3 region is CSVGTGRDTGELFF. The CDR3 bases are TGCAGCGTTGGTACAGGCCGTGACACCGGGGAGCTGTTTTTT.

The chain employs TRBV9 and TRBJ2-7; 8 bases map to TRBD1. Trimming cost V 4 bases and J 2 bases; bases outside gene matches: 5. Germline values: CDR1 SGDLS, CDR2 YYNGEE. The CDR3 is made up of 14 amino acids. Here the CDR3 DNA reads TGTGCCAGCAGCCTCGGACAGGGACCCTACGAGCAGTACTTC. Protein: CASSLGQGPYEQYF.

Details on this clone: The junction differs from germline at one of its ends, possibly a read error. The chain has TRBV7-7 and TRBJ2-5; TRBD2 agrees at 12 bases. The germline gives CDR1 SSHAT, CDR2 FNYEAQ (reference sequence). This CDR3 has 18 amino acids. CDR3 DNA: TGTGCTAGCAGCTTAGTTGCTAGCGGGGGGGGTCTCCAAGAGACCCAGTACTTC. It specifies CASSLVASGGGLQETQYF.

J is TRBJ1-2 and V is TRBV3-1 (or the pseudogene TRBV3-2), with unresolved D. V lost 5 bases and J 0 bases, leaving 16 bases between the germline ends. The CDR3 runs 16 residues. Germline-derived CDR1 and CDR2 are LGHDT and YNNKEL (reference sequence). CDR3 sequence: CASSVAILSSNYGYTF. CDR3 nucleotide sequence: TGTGCCAGCAGCGTGGCGATTCTTAGCTCTAACTATGGCTACACCTTC.

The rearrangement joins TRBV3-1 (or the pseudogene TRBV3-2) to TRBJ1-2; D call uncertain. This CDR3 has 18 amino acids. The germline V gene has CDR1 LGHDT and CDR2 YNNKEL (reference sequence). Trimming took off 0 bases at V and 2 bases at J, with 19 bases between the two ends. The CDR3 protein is CASSQDVWRVRGNYGYTF. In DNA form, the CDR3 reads TGTGCCAGCAGCCAAGATGTTTGGAGGGTTCGAGGAAACTATGGCTACACCTTC.

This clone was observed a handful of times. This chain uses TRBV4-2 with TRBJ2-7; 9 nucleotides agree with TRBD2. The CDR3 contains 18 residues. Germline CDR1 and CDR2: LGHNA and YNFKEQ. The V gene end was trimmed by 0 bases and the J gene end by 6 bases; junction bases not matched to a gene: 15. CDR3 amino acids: CASSQDRIRTSASGEQYF. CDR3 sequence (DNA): TGTGCCAGCAGCCAAGATAGGATCCGGACTAGCGCAAGTGGCGAGCAGTACTTC.

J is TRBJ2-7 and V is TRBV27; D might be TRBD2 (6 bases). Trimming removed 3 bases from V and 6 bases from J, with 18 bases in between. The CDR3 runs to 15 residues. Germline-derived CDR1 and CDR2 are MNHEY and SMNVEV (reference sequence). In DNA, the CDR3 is TGTGCCAGCAGTTTCTCTTCCGGGACTCCCGGCGAGCAGTACTTC. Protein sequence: CASSFSSGTPGEQYF.

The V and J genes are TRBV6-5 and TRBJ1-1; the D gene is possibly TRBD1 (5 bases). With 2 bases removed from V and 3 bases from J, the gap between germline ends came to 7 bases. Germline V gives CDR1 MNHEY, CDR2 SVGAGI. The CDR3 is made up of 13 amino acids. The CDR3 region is CASSYGGDTEAFF. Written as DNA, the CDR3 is TGTGCCAGCAGTTACGGGGGGGACACTGAAGCTTTCTTT.

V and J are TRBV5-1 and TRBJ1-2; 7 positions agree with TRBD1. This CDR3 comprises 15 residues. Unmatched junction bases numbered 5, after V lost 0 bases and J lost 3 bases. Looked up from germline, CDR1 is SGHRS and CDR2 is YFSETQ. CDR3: CASSLEGRGYYGYTF. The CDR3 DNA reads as TGCGCCAGCAGCTTGGAGGGCAGGGGGTACTATGGCTACACCTTC.

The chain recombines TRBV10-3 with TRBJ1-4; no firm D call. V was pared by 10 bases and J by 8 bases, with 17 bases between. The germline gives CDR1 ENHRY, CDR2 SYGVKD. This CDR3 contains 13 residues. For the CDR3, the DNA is TGTGCCAGTAACCGGGATCGTGGGGAAAAACTGTTTTTT. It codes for CASNRDRGEKLFF.

The CDR3 coding sequence is TGTGCCAGCAGCTCCGGGACATTCTCCTACGAGCAGTACTTC. Residues: CASSSGTFSYEQYF. This sequence joins TRBV5-5 and TRBJ2-7, with TRBD1 as a possible D gene (6 bases). The CDR3 consists of 14 residues. V shed 3 bases and J shed 0 bases, with 10 bases lying between them. Germline CDR1 SGHKS, CDR2 YYEKEE (reference sequence).

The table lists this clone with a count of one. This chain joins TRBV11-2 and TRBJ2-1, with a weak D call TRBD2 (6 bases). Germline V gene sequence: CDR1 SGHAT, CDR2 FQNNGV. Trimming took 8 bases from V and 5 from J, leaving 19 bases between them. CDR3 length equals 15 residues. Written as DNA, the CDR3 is TGTGCCAGCTTCGGGATCGGGCCGGGAGACAATGAGCAGTTCTTC. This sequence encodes CASFGIGPGDNEQFF. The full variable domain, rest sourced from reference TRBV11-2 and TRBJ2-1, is EAGVAQSPRYKIIEKRQSVAFWCNPISGHATLYWYQQILGQGPKLLIQFQNNGVVDDSQLPKDRFSAERLKGVDSTLKIQPAKLEDSAVYLCASFGIGPGDNEQFFGPGTRLTVL.